What follows describes a single TCR beta chain. Its cognate antigen is unknown. As for time point: persistent/refractory GD, antithyroid drugs over 5 years with positive TRAb. Generation of the TCR library employed RNA extracted from PBMCs. Sequencing libraries for TCR beta were prepared with iRepertoire HTBI primers and Arm-PCR of CDR3 regions. Each CDR3 protein is one row after TCRdb ran MiXCR on the multiplex PCR reads. Of roughly 470,000 distinct CDR3 sequences detected, around 20% appear once; the ten largest clones hold less than 9%. This CDR3 comprises 13 residues. Germline V gene sequence: CDR1 ENHRY, CDR2 SYGVKD. With 6 bases clipped from V and 7 bases from J, the junction kept 4 bases outside the gene matches. This sample was included in a study of regulatory T cells in long-lasting Graves disease. The overall study: Persistent cases took antithyroid drugs over 5 years and stayed TSH receptor antibody positive.

Overall study results and limits: The study found lower TCR diversity in persistent Graves' patients than in newly diagnosed ones. Gene preferences differed: TRBV28, TRBJ1-2, TRBJ2-5 in persistent cases.

This TCR came from a female donor with Graves disease. The J gene is TRBJ2-2, the V gene TRBV10-3; 8 bases agree with TRBD2. The specimen was peripheral blood mononuclear cells (PBMCs), collected when the disease was refractory, from a patient treated with antithyroid drugs. The CDR3 bases are TGTGCCATCAGCGAAACTAGCGGCGGGGAGCTGTTTTTT. It encodes CAISETSGGELFF.